What follows are 12 T cell receptor beta chains derived from one specimen sequenced in a study of blood T cell repertoires in COVID-19. This table comes from immunoSEQ multiplex PCR, and its TCRdb copy is limited to in-frame clones, with some not included. The profile shows 65,000 to 90,000 clones, about 90% of them singletons. Sample: peripheral blood. The receptors come from a human donor in a cohort sampled during active COVID-19.

The rearrangement joins TRBV5-4 to TRBJ2-5; 9 bases align to TRBD1. The germline V gene has CDR1 SGHNT and CDR2 YYREEE (reference sequence). The CDR3 totals 15 residues. Trimming at V came to 2 bases and at J to 5 bases, leaving 7 bases not matched to a gene. The CDR3 DNA follows: TGTGCCAGCAGCTTACCCGGGACAGGGAGGGAGACCCAGTACTTC. The encoded protein is CASSLPGTGRETQYF. The full variable domain, rest sourced from reference TRBV5-4 and TRBJ2-5, is ETGVTQSPTHLIKTRGQQVTLRCSSQSGHNTVSWYQQALGQGPQFIFQYYREEENGRGNFPPRFSGLQFPNYSSELNVNALELDDSALYLCASSLPGTGRETQYFGPGTRLLVL.

The chain carries TRBV5-8 and TRBJ2-5; TRBD1 matches at 9 bases. This CDR3 is built from 15 residues. V was pared by 0 bases and J by 5 bases, with 5 bases of the junction left unmatched. Germline V gene lookup returns CDR1 SGHTS and CDR2 YDEGEE. CDR3 loop: CASSLEGQGYETQYF. The CDR3 DNA reads TGTGCCAGCAGCTTGGAAGGACAGGGGTATGAGACCCAGTACTTC.

The DNA for the CDR3 is TGTGCCAGCAGCGTAGGGGACAGGGTGACCTATGGCTACACCTTC. Its translation is CASSVGDRVTYGYTF. V and J are TRBV9 and TRBJ1-2; TRBD1 agrees at 9 bases. Germline V gene sequence: CDR1 SGDLS, CDR2 YYNGEE. CDR3 length: 15 residues. J gave up 4 bases and V 0 bases, and 4 bases lay outside the gene matches.

V gene TRBV27 combines with J gene TRBJ2-5, with D possibly being TRBD2 (6 bases). The germline V gene encodes CDR1 MNHEY and CDR2 SMNVEV (reference sequence). V gave up 7 bases and J gave up 2 bases, with 11 bases separating them. The CDR3 is made up of 13 amino acids. In DNA form, the CDR3 reads TGTGCCAGCATTCTGGGACTGCAAGAGACCCAGTACTTC. This gives the protein CASILGLQETQYF.

The chain is built from TRBV10-3 and TRBJ1-5; D perhaps matches TRBD1 (6 bases). The V and J ends lost 4 bases and 1 base respectively, with 8 bases between them. The CDR3 consists of 14 residues. Germline CDR1 reads ENHRY; CDR2 reads SYGVKD. The CDR3 nucleotides read TGTGCCATCAGTGTGGACAGAAGCAATCAGCCCCAGCATTTT. It translates to CAISVDRSNQPQHF.

This clone appeared a single time. This chain links TRBV7-9 with TRBJ1-3; TRBD1 matches 7 bases. Trimming removed 5 bases from V and 4 bases from J; junction bases left unmatched: 8. Germline V gene lookup returns CDR1 SEHNR and CDR2 FQNEAQ (reference sequence). The CDR3 is 15 residues long. CDR3 in amino acids: CASSPTGTVGNTIYF. The CDR3 DNA reads as TGTGCCAGCAGCCCCACCGGGACAGTGGGAAACACCATATATTTT.

The chain uses TRBV6-5 and TRBJ1-1; TRBD1 agrees at 8 bases. Losses at the gene ends were 6 bases for V and 7 bases for J; bases not matched to a gene: 10. This CDR3 has 14 residues. Germline CDR1 reads MNHEY; CDR2 reads SVGAGI. Here the CDR3 reads CASRTGQEENEAFF. CDR3 nucleotide sequence: TGTGCCAGCAGGACGGGACAGGAAGAAAATGAAGCTTTCTTT.

The chain combines TRBV21-1 with TRBJ1-1; the DNA was not used to check the table's D call, TRBD1. TRBV21-1 is recorded as a pseudogene. The CDR3 covers 15 residues. The CDR3 region has the DNA TGTGCCAGCAGCTTCCTGGACAGGGGTATCACTGAAGCTTTCTTT. Protein sequence: CASSFLDRGITEAFF.

The chain links TRBV2 to TRBJ1-3, with a possible D match to TRBD1 (6 bases). With 5 bases removed from V and 0 bases from J, the gap between germline ends came to 17 bases. The CDR3 loop spans 17 amino acids. CDR1 is SNHLY and CDR2 is FYNNEI in the germline V gene. The CDR3 loop reads CASSQTGTSSSGNTIYF. CDR3 sequence (DNA): TGTGCCAGCAGTCAAACCGGGACATCGAGCTCTGGAAACACCATATATTTT.

This clone was counted a single time. J is TRBJ1-6 and V is TRBV13; TRBD1 matches at 11 bases. Looked up from germline, CDR1 is PRHDT and CDR2 is FYEKMQ (reference sequence). Losses at the gene ends were 5 bases for V and 6 bases for J; bases not matched to a gene: 3. This CDR3 region has 15 residues. The CDR3 DNA follows: TGTGCCAGCAGCCCGGACAGGGGGCTTAATTCACCCCTCCACTTT. Protein sequence: CASSPDRGLNSPLHF.

The chain joins TRBV19 to TRBJ1-5, with a possible D match to TRBD1 (6 bases). CDR3 size: 15 residues. Trimming pared 4 bases from V and 0 bases from J, leaving 10 bases between. From germline, CDR1 is LNHDA and CDR2 SQIVND (reference sequence). Written as DNA, the CDR3 is TGTGCCAGTAGTACGATGACAGGTAGCAATCAGCCCCAGCATTTT. It encodes CASSTMTGSNQPQHF.

The chain couples TRBV7-8 to TRBJ1-5; D is uncertain. Germline loops: CDR1 SGHVS, CDR2 FQNEAQ. There are 13 residues in the CDR3. The V and J ends lost 3 bases and 4 bases respectively, with 7 bases between them. DNA for the CDR3: TGTGCCAGCAGCTTGGAGCTGAATCAGCCCCAGCATTTT. Translated, it gives CASSLELNQPQHF.